This T cell receptor (beta chain) was sequenced for a study of blood T cell repertoires in COVID-19. The assay was immunoSEQ multiplex PCR, and TCRdb's table has in-frame clones only and misses some. The sample shows 150,000 to 200,000 clones, about 84% of them seen only once. V shed 4 bases and J 0 bases; nucleotides not matched to a gene: 2. The CDR3 totals 14 residues. The V gene's germline CDR1 is MNHEY and CDR2 SVGAGI. All enrollees were roughly 18 to 90 years old and from 20 to 30 US areas. Cohorts were determined from participant-reported clinical history. Cohort 3 recovery required two negative PCRs, clearance, or symptom resolution. This clone was seen just once.

The sequenced material came from PBMCs or T cells enriched from blood (not recorded which). The chain carries TRBV6-5 and TRBJ2-7; TRBD1 agrees at 8 bases. The TCR sequence derives from a man aged 40-55 years who had recovered from COVID-19. In nucleotides, the CDR3 is TGTGCCAGCAGTTGGACAGGGACCTCCTACGAGCAGTACTTC. It specifies CASSWTGTSYEQYF.